This TCR beta chain emerged from a study of CXCR3-negative and CXCR3-positive naive CD8 T cells. Concerning this clonotype: The antigen is undetermined.

The CDR3 spans 14 residues. The germline V gene has CDR1 LNHNV and CDR2 YYDKDF (reference sequence). Overall study results and limits: TRB CDR3s were more hydrophobic in CXCR3-positive than in CXCR3-negative naive cells.

TRB cDNA was prepared as libraries by UMI-labeled 5' RACE. TCRdb reprocessed the 5' RACE reads and stores each CDR3 protein as one record, lacking DNA. This sample lists 130,000 to 150,000 distinct CDR3 sequences; its ten largest clones have 0.25% to 0.3%. The sequence came from a human donor in good health. Some clones in this sample may be carry-over from other donors' samples. Material: naive CXCR3+ CD8+ T cells from blood. The subset denotes: CD45RO-CCR7+CD27+CD95- naive CD8+ T cells expressing CXCR3 (TNR3+). The chain employs TRBV15 and TRBJ1-2. CDR3 protein: CATSGDREGYGYTF. The full variable domain, its missing parts supplied by reference TRBV15 and TRBJ1-2, is DAMVIQNPRYQVTQFGKPVTLSCSQTLNHNVMYWYQQKSSQAPKLLFHYYDKDFNNEADTPDNFQSRRPNTSFCFLDIRSPGLGDTAMYLCATSGDREGYGYTFGSGTRLTVV.